Below are 24 T cell receptor beta chains sequenced from a single sample in a study of blood T cell repertoires in COVID-19. Clones were sequenced by immunoSEQ multiplex PCR, and TCRdb holds only the in-frame ones, with some missing. The repertoire includes over 150,000 clones, 70% to 90% of them detected once, and 8.3% sits in the top ten. The sample consisted of peripheral blood. These receptor sequences come from a woman in her fifties or sixties with COVID-19, enrolled during active disease.

The chain uses TRBV6-6 and TRBJ1-1; 7 bases match TRBD1. V was pared by 6 bases and J by 3 bases, with 13 bases of the junction left unmatched. This CDR3 spans 16 amino acids. CDR1 MNHNY and CDR2 SVGAGI come from the germline V gene (reference sequence). The CDR3 sequence is CASREPTGERDTEAFF. The CDR3 DNA sequence: TGTGCCAGCAGAGAACCAACAGGGGAGAGGGACACTGAAGCTTTCTTT.

The J gene is TRBJ1-2, the V gene TRBV5-1; D is ambiguous. Trimming shortened V by 4 bases and J by 1 base, and 11 bases separated the two germline ends. Looked up from germline, CDR1 is SGHRS and CDR2 is YFSETQ. The CDR3 extends over 14 amino acids. CDR3 nucleotides: TGCGCCAGCAGCCCGGAGATTGGTAACTATGGCTACACCTTC. Translating it yields CASSPEIGNYGYTF.

The rearrangement uses TRBV5-8 and TRBJ1-2; D is undetermined. Trimming took 0 bases from V and 1 from J, leaving 10 bases between them. From germline, CDR1 is SGHTS and CDR2 YDEGEE. The CDR3 loop spans 15 amino acids. CDR3 amino acids: CASSLVTQVNYGYTF. CDR3 bases: TGTGCCAGCAGCTTGGTAACTCAGGTTAACTATGGCTACACCTTC.

This chain uses TRBV19 with TRBJ1-1; D possibly corresponds to TRBD1 (5 bases). Germline-derived CDR1 and CDR2 are LNHDA and SQIVND (reference sequence). This CDR3 has 14 residues. Trimming removed 3 bases from V and 4 bases from J, with 12 bases in between. The CDR3 protein is CASSIKGLITEAFF. CDR3 nucleotide sequence: TGTGCCAGTAGTATTAAGGGGCTTATCACTGAAGCTTTCTTT.

The chain uses TRBV27 and TRBJ2-7; 7 nucleotides align to TRBD2. CDR1 is MNHEY, CDR2 SMNVEV, per germline (reference sequence). The CDR3 runs to 19 residues. With V trimmed by 3 bases and J by 0 bases, 17 bases remained unmatched. Here the CDR3 DNA reads TGTGCCAGCAGTTTCTCACATCCCCTCACTAGCGCCCGCTCCTACGAGCAGTACTTC. Amino acids: CASSFSHPLTSARSYEQYF.

This chain uses TRBV7-2 with TRBJ2-7; 10 nucleotides match TRBD2. J lost 2 bases, V lost 5 bases, and 6 bases had no gene match. The germline V gene encodes CDR1 SGHTA and CDR2 FQGNSA. The CDR3 runs to 15 residues. CDR3 in amino acids: CASSITSGAPYEQYF. In DNA form, the CDR3 reads TGTGCCAGCAGCATTACTAGCGGGGCCCCCTACGAGCAGTACTTC.

The chain carries TRBV6-5 and TRBJ2-3; 7 nucleotides match TRBD2. Germline assignment: CDR1 MNHEY and CDR2 SVGAGI. V dropped 4 bases and J dropped 2; count of bases not matched to a gene: 6. CDR3 length: 15 residues. This CDR3 reads CASSSGGAITDTQYF. The CDR3 DNA reads as TGTGCCAGCAGTTCGGGAGGAGCAATCACAGATACGCAGTATTTT.

The chain links TRBV15 to TRBJ1-2; 9 bases align to TRBD1. Germline-derived CDR1 and CDR2 are LNHNV and YYDKDF (reference sequence). The CDR3 has 16 amino acids. The J segment lost 6 bases and the V segment lost 0 bases, leaving 8 bases of the junction unmatched. The CDR3 nucleotides read TGTGCCACCAGCAGAGATGAAGGGGACAGGGAGAATGGCTACACCTTC. Protein sequence: CATSRDEGDRENGYTF.

The CDR3 loop reads CASSKGQGNGYTF. Written as DNA, the CDR3 is TGTGCCAGCTCAAAGGGACAGGGGAATGGCTACACCTTC. The chain joins TRBV18 to TRBJ1-2; 10 bases fit TRBD1. Unmatched junction bases numbered 3, after V lost 5 bases and J lost 6 bases. CDR1 and CDR2 from the germline V gene are KGHSH and LQKENI. This CDR3 is built from 13 residues.

V and J are TRBV3-1 (or the pseudogene TRBV3-2) and TRBJ2-5; TRBD2 matches at 14 bases. The V and J ends lost 2 bases and 5 bases, in that order; junction bases with no gene match: 13. CDR1 is LGHDT and CDR2 is YNNKEL in the germline V gene (reference sequence). There are 19 residues in the CDR3. DNA for the CDR3: TGTGCCAGCAGCCAACGAGGAGTGGGGACTAGCGGGGGCGGGGAGACCCAGTACTTC. Protein product: CASSQRGVGTSGGGETQYF.

The J gene is TRBJ2-6, the V gene TRBV7-9; 8 bases match TRBD1. The CDR3 contains 18 residues. V lost 1 base and J lost 0; bases outside the gene matches: 5. Germline values: CDR1 SEHNR, CDR2 FQNEAQ (reference sequence). CDR3 in DNA: TGTGCCAGCAGCTTAGACAGGGGGTCTAACTCTGGGGCCAACGTCCTGACTTTC. It yields the protein CASSLDRGSNSGANVLTF.

This rearrangement joins TRBV18 to TRBJ1-1; D gene ambiguous. V lost 3 bases to trimming and J lost 1 base, with 12 bases between them. This CDR3 is built from 15 residues. CDR1 KGHSH and CDR2 LQKENI come from the germline V gene. The CDR3 DNA reads TGTGCCAGCTCACCGGCGGCAGACCCGAACACTGAAGCTTTCTTT. It encodes CASSPAADPNTEAFF.

The rearrangement links TRBV10-1 to TRBJ1-1; D gene unclear. Germline V gene data show CDR1 as WNHNN and CDR2 as SYGVQD (reference sequence). The CDR3 is made up of 12 amino acids. Deletions cut 2 bases from V and 6 bases from J, with 7 bases between. The CDR3 protein is CASSERGPEAFF. In DNA form, the CDR3 reads TGCGCCAGCAGTGAGCGCGGCCCTGAAGCTTTCTTT.

The V call is TRBV11-1, the J call TRBJ2-7, with TRBD2 matching 14 bases. The CDR3 is 16 amino acids. The germline V gene has CDR1 SGHAT and CDR2 FQDESV (reference sequence). V gave up 6 bases and J gave up 4 bases; unmatched junction bases: 8. The CDR3 DNA is TGTGCCAGCAGTATAGCCGGGACTAGCGGGAGTTACGAGCAGTACTTC. Its protein is CASSIAGTSGSYEQYF.

J is TRBJ1-5 and V is TRBV3-1 (or the pseudogene TRBV3-2); D is possibly TRBD1 (5 bases). V shed 0 bases and J shed 9 bases, with 9 bases lying between them. This CDR3 has 13 amino acids. CDR1 LGHDT and CDR2 YNNKEL come from the germline V gene (reference sequence). In DNA form, the CDR3 reads TGTGCCAGCAGCCAAGAAAGGGGTGGGCCCCAGCATTTT. Encoded protein: CASSQERGGPQHF.

This clone came up once. The chain has TRBV2 and TRBJ2-7; possibly TRBD2 for D (5 bases). Germline lookup yields CDR1 SNHLY and CDR2 FYNNEI. The CDR3 length is 15 residues. Trimming left V 10 bases short and J 1 base short, with 20 bases between. The DNA for the CDR3 is TGTGCCACCCGGGGTGCGAGGGATTTATCCTACGAGCAGTACGTC. This translates into CATRGARDLSYEQYV.

The rearrangement joins TRBV19 to TRBJ1-1, with D possibly being TRBD1 (5 bases). V was trimmed by 9 bases and J by 3 bases, leaving 17 bases between them. From germline, CDR1 is LNHDA and CDR2 SQIVND (reference sequence). CDR3 size: 14 residues. The CDR3 reads CARRREGSDTEAFF. CDR3 sequence (DNA): TGTGCCAGACGCAGGGAGGGATCGGACACTGAAGCTTTCTTT.

The chain combines TRBV7-2 with TRBJ2-4; D possibly corresponds to TRBD1 (5 bases). CDR3 length: 14 residues. V was trimmed by 5 bases and J by 11 bases, leaving 19 bases between them. Germline V lookup: CDR1 SGHTA, CDR2 FQGNSA. DNA for the CDR3: TGTGCCAGCAGCCAAAGGGTCCGAGGACAACTTCAGTACTTC. Amino acid sequence: CASSQRVRGQLQYF.

DNA for the CDR3: TGTGCCAGTAGTCGACGGGGAGGGGACACTGAAGCTTTCTTT. It yields the protein CASSRRGGDTEAFF. The chain is built from TRBV19 and TRBJ1-1, with D possibly being TRBD1 (5 bases). CDR1 is LNHDA and CDR2 is SQIVND in the germline V gene (reference sequence). The CDR3 runs to 14 residues. Trimming took off 5 bases at V and 3 bases at J, with 13 bases between the two ends.

The chain joins TRBV7-3 to TRBJ2-7, with D tentatively TRBD2 (6 bases). The germline V gene encodes CDR1 SGHTA and CDR2 FQGTGA. V was pared by 3 bases and J by 1 base, with 13 bases between. The CDR3 loop spans 15 amino acids. In nucleotides, the CDR3 is TGTGCCAGCAGCTTGGAGAGCGGGCCTTCCTACGAGCAGTACTTC. Amino acid sequence: CASSLESGPSYEQYF.

V usage is TRBV5-4 and J usage is TRBJ2-6, with D possibly TRBD1 on 5 matching bases. Deletions cut 2 bases from V and 4 bases from J, with 10 bases between. The CDR3 sequence is 15 residues long. CDR1 is SGHNT and CDR2 is YYREEE in the germline V gene (reference sequence). The CDR3: CASSLQEHGANVLTF. DNA of the CDR3: TGTGCCAGCAGCTTACAGGAGCACGGGGCCAACGTCCTGACTTTC.

This chain links TRBV6-5 with TRBJ2-7; 7 bases align to TRBD2. The CDR3 length is 14 residues. In germline, CDR1 is MNHEY, CDR2 SVGAGI. Trimming cost V 5 bases and J 7 bases; bases outside gene matches: 11. In nucleotides, the CDR3 is TGTGCCAGCAGTCCCAGCGGGATCCCCGAGGAGCAGTACGTC. Residues: CASSPSGIPEEQYV.

The genes are TRBV21-1 and TRBJ1-3; the D segment call TRBD1 is taken from the table without a DNA check. TRBV21-1 is tagged as a pseudogene. CDR3 size: 13 residues. The CDR3 DNA reads as TGTGCCAATCCGATACAGGGGAAAAACACCATATATTTT. As protein: CANPIQGKNTIYF.

The chain is built from TRBV19 and TRBJ2-3; 7 nucleotides align to TRBD2. J lost 0 bases, V lost 1 base, and 4 bases had no gene match. Per germline, CDR1 LNHDA and CDR2 SQIVND (reference sequence). This CDR3 comprises 16 residues. CDR3 bases: TGTGCCAGTAGTATAGGGCCTAGCGGAAGCACAGATACGCAGTATTTT. Its protein product is CASSIGPSGSTDTQYF.